This entry lists 32 T cell receptor beta chains sequenced from one sample in a study of blood T cell repertoires in COVID-19. Method: immunoSEQ multiplex PCR; TCRdb's copy keeps in-frame clones and lacks some. The table shows about 98,000 clones, with 81% occurring only once. What was sequenced was peripheral blood. These receptors all come from a woman of 80 years or more with acute or convalescent COVID-19.

The chain employs TRBV28 and TRBJ2-1, with 7 bases that match TRBD2. The CDR3 sequence is 13 residues long. Per the germline V gene, CDR1 is MDHEN and CDR2 is SYDVKM. The CDR3 region is CAVAGEASSEQFF. CDR3 DNA: TGTGCTGTGGCGGGGGAGGCGTCAAGTGAGCAGTTCTTC.

The V and J genes are TRBV4-1 and TRBJ2-7; a weak D match, TRBD1 (7 bases). This CDR3 is built from 16 residues. Trimming shortened V by 0 bases and J by 3 bases, and 15 bases separated the two germline ends. Germline V gives CDR1 MGHRA, CDR2 YSYEKL. The CDR3 coding sequence is TGCGCCAGCAGCCAAGATCAAGGTCAGGGGGGCTACGAGCAGTACTTC. It specifies CASSQDQGQGGYEQYF.

V usage is TRBV28 and J usage is TRBJ1-3; the D is unclear. The germline V and J ends were trimmed by 1 base and 3 bases, with 7 bases remaining between them. The V gene's germline CDR1 is MDHEN and CDR2 SYDVKM. This CDR3 is 14 amino acids long. The CDR3 here is CASSLYPVGNTIYF. The CDR3 DNA follows: TGTGCCAGCAGTTTATACCCAGTTGGAAACACCATATATTTT.

This clone has a handful of counts. Within the sample, other DNA sequences also encode this same CDR3. The chain couples TRBV19 to TRBJ2-1, with 8 positions matching TRBD1. The J segment lost 5 bases and the V segment lost 7 bases, leaving 4 bases of the junction unmatched. In germline, CDR1 is LNHDA, CDR2 SQIVND (reference sequence). CDR3 length: 13 amino acids. This CDR3 reads CASNTGQDNEQFF. DNA of the CDR3: TGTGCCAGTAATACGGGACAGGACAATGAGCAGTTCTTC.

The chain couples TRBV27 to TRBJ2-1; D is unresolved. The CDR3 totals 14 residues. Germline lookup yields CDR1 MNHEY and CDR2 SMNVEV (reference sequence). The V end lost 2 bases, the J end lost 4 bases, and 9 bases lay between the germline ends. CDR3 DNA: TGTGCCAGCAGTTTAGAGATTAGTTACAATGAGCAGTTCTTC. Translation gives CASSLEISYNEQFF.

CDR3 sequence reads: CASSPGSGGAFEQYV. The CDR3 nucleotides read TGTGCCAGCTCACCAGGTAGCGGGGGGGCGTTCGAGCAGTACGTC. J is TRBJ2-7 and V is TRBV18; 11 nucleotides match TRBD2. Germline CDR1 is KGHSH and CDR2 is LQKENI. The V segment lost 2 bases and the J segment 6 bases; nucleotides outside the gene matches: 6. The length of the CDR3 is 15 residues.

The CDR3 sequence: CASEPYRGWGNTEAFF. The DNA of the CDR3 is TGTGCCAGTGAACCCTACAGGGGTTGGGGGAACACTGAAGCTTTCTTT. The chain carries TRBV5-4 and TRBJ1-1, with 7 bases lining up with TRBD1. CDR3 length equals 16 residues. With V trimmed by 8 bases and J by 1 base, 14 bases remained unmatched. From germline, CDR1 is SGHNT and CDR2 YYREEE (reference sequence).

CDR3 in amino acids: CASSPEGGSSYNSPLHF. DNA for the CDR3: TGTGCCAGCAGCCCAGAAGGGGGAAGCTCCTATAATTCACCCCTCCACTTT. The chain is built from TRBV7-8 and TRBJ1-6; tentatively, D is TRBD1 (6 bases). The CDR3 loop spans 17 amino acids. Germline V CDR1 and CDR2: SGHVS, FQNEAQ. V was trimmed by 5 bases and J by 0 bases, leaving 14 bases between them.

The chain combines TRBV28 with TRBJ1-6; D is uncertain. The V end lost 7 bases, the J end lost 3 bases, and 7 bases lay between the germline ends. The CDR3 contains 13 residues. Germline V gives CDR1 MDHEN, CDR2 SYDVKM. The DNA of the CDR3 is TGTGCCAGCACCCTAAACTATAATTCACCCCTCCACTTT. This codes for CASTLNYNSPLHF. Looking up the rest from reference TRBV28 and TRBJ1-6 gives the full variable domain: DVKVTQSSRYLVKRTGEKVFLECVQDMDHENMFWYRQDPGLGLRLIYFSYDVKMKEKGDIPEGYSVSREKKERFSLILESASTNQTSMYLCASTLNYNSPLHFGNGTRLTVT.

This sequence joins TRBV2 and TRBJ2-7; TRBD2 aligns across 15 bases. CDR3 length equals 13 residues. The V gene end was trimmed by 8 bases and the J gene end by 7 bases; junction bases not matched to a gene: 3. Germline V gene data show CDR1 as SNHLY and CDR2 as FYNNEI. The CDR3 DNA is TGTGCCAGCGGACTAGCGGGGGGGAGGGAGCAGTACGTC. Translating it yields CASGLAGGREQYV.

CDR3 in DNA: TGCGCCAGCAGCCAAGATAGACAACCGTTGGGGGGAGAGACCCAGTACTTC. It yields the protein CASSQDRQPLGGETQYF. This sequence joins TRBV4-1 and TRBJ2-5, with TRBD2 as a possible D gene (6 bases). The V end lost 0 bases, the J end lost 4 bases, and 18 bases lay between the germline ends. Germline values: CDR1 MGHRA, CDR2 YSYEKL. This CDR3 contains 17 residues.

CDR3 in DNA: TGTGCCAGCAGCGTACAGGCGGGGGGGCCCACAGATACGCAGTATTTT. It yields the protein CASSVQAGGPTDTQYF. The genes are TRBV9 and TRBJ2-3; 9 nucleotides match TRBD2. In germline, CDR1 is SGDLS, CDR2 YYNGEE. The ends lost 1 base at V and 2 bases at J; junction bases unmatched: 5. CDR3 length: 16 residues.

This clone occurred a few times. V is TRBV19 and J is TRBJ1-5, with D maybe TRBD1 (6 bases). V was shortened by 4 bases and J by 3 bases, with 13 bases between the two germline ends. CDR3 size: 15 residues. Germline assignment: CDR1 LNHDA and CDR2 SQIVND (reference sequence). The CDR3 loop is CASSKQGGYNQPQHF. The DNA of the CDR3 is TGTGCCAGTAGTAAACAGGGTGGGTACAATCAGCCCCAGCATTTT.

The V and J genes are TRBV10-2 and TRBJ2-7; 12 bases fit TRBD1. This CDR3 region has 14 residues. J was trimmed by 9 bases and V by 8 bases; bases with no gene match: 11. Germline V gives CDR1 WSHSY, CDR2 SAAADI. The CDR3 is CASGPGQGASWQYV. The CDR3 bases are TGCGCCAGCGGTCCGGGACAGGGGGCTTCGTGGCAGTACGTC.

The CDR3 bases are TGTGCCAGCAGCCGTTGGGACAGCGAGGGCTACACCTTC. As protein: CASSRWDSEGYTF. This chain uses TRBV6-5 with TRBJ1-2; TRBD1 agrees at 7 bases. V lost 6 bases, J lost 8 bases, and 9 bases stayed unmatched. In germline, CDR1 is MNHEY, CDR2 SVGAGI. The CDR3 contains 13 residues.

The chain recombines TRBV2 with TRBJ1-1, with D hard to call. V was cut by 6 bases and J by 4 bases, with 12 bases left in between. The CDR3 is made up of 13 amino acids. Germline V gene data show CDR1 as SNHLY and CDR2 as FYNNEI. The CDR3 nucleotides are TGTGCCAGCAGCGAGGAGGTGCGCACTGAAGCTTTCTTT. It encodes CASSEEVRTEAFF.

The chain employs TRBV18 and TRBJ2-7; 13 positions match TRBD2. The J segment lost 5 bases and the V segment lost 2 bases, leaving 6 bases of the junction unmatched. Germline-derived CDR1 and CDR2 are KGHSH and LQKENI. This CDR3 region has 16 residues. CDR3 amino acids: CASSPRTSGGRDEQYV. Written as DNA, the CDR3 is TGTGCCAGCTCACCAAGGACTAGCGGGGGACGGGACGAGCAGTACGTC.

This chain uses TRBV6-5 with TRBJ2-7; 9 bases match TRBD1. From germline, CDR1 is MNHEY and CDR2 SVGAGI. The CDR3 runs to 13 residues. V was pared by 2 bases and J by 6 bases, with 2 bases of the junction left unmatched. CDR3 DNA sequence: TGTGCCAGCAGTTACACAGGGGGCCGCGAGCAGTACTTC. Amino acids: CASSYTGGREQYF.

The gene calls are TRBV7-2 and TRBJ2-3, with TRBD2 matching 13 bases. Germline CDR1 SGHTA, CDR2 FQGNSA. V was clipped by 1 base and J by 6 bases; unmatched bases: 13. This CDR3 region has 19 residues. This CDR3 is CASSLVPRTSGGRGDTQYF. CDR3 DNA: TGTGCCAGCAGCTTAGTTCCCAGGACTAGCGGGGGACGCGGGGATACGCAGTATTTT. The full variable domain, its missing parts supplied by reference TRBV7-2 and TRBJ2-3, is GAGVSQSPSNKVTEKGKDVELRCDPISGHTALYWYRQSLGQGLEFLIYFQGNSAPDKSGLPSDRFSAERTGGSVSTLTIQRTQQEDSAVYLCASSLVPRTSGGRGDTQYFGPGTRLTVL.

V usage is TRBV6-5 and J usage is TRBJ1-6, with D possibly being TRBD1 (6 bases). V lost 6 bases, J lost 5 bases, and 8 bases lay in between. The CDR3 extends over 13 amino acids. Germline V gene data show CDR1 as MNHEY and CDR2 as SVGAGI. This CDR3 is CASRRQDNSPLHF. The CDR3 DNA reads TGTGCCAGCAGAAGACAGGATAATTCACCCCTCCACTTT.

The chain has TRBV7-8 and TRBJ2-5, with 8 bases identical to TRBD2. This CDR3 comprises 15 residues. V dropped 5 bases and J dropped 1; count of bases not matched to a gene: 6. Germline lookup yields CDR1 SGHVS and CDR2 FQNEAQ. CDR3 sequence: CASSMTSVTQETQYF. The CDR3, as DNA: TGTGCCAGCAGCATGACTAGCGTGACCCAAGAGACCCAGTACTTC. Using reference TRBV7-8 and TRBJ2-5 for the parts outside the CDR3, the full variable domain is GAGVSQSPRYKVAKRGQDVALRCDPISGHVSLFWYQQALGQGPEFLTYFQNEAQLDKSGLPSDRFFAERPEGSVSTLKIQRTQQEDSAVYLCASSMTSVTQETQYFGPGTRLLVL.

V is TRBV5-6 and J is TRBJ1-3, with D possibly being TRBD1 (6 bases). Germline CDR1 is SGHDT and CDR2 is YYEEEE. The V gene lost 2 bases and the J gene lost 0 bases, with 15 bases spanning the gap. The CDR3 totals 17 residues. CDR3 in DNA: TGTGCCAGCAGCTTCCGACTCAGGGGTAGCTCTGGAAACACCATATATTTT. Translation: CASSFRLRGSSGNTIYF. Based on the CDR3 plus reference TRBV5-6 and TRBJ1-3, the full variable domain is DAGVTQSPTHLIKTRGQQVTLRCSPKSGHDTVSWYQQALGQGPQFIFQYYEEEERQRGNFPDRFSGHQFPNYSSELNVNALLLGDSALYLCASSFRLRGSSGNTIYFGEGSWLTVV.

The CDR3 DNA reads TGTGCCAGCTCACCACGGGGCGGCAGCTCCTACGAGCAGTACTTC. Translating it yields CASSPRGGSSYEQYF. The gene calls are TRBV18 and TRBJ2-7, with D possibly TRBD1 on 5 matching bases. V lost 1 base and J lost 0, with 10 bases in between. The CDR3 loop spans 15 amino acids. Germline assignment: CDR1 KGHSH and CDR2 LQKENI. Full variable domain (outside the CDR3, taken from reference TRBV18 and TRBJ2-7): NAGVMQNPRHLVRRRGQEARLRCSPMKGHSHVYWYRQLPEEGLKFMVYLQKENIIDESGMPKERFSAEFPKEGPSILRIQQVVRGDSAAYFCASSPRGGSSYEQYFGPGTRLTVT.

The rearrangement joins TRBV28 to TRBJ2-7; TRBD1 aligns across 10 bases. The germline gives CDR1 MDHEN, CDR2 SYDVKM. Trimming at V came to 5 bases and at J to 3 bases, leaving 7 bases not matched to a gene. The CDR3 sequence is 15 residues long. The CDR3: CASSQAGTGDYEQYV. DNA for the CDR3: TGTGCCAGCAGTCAGGCCGGGACAGGGGACTACGAGCAGTACGTC.

The CDR3 bases are TGTGCCAGCAGTTACCTCAGCGGCGCGAACACCGGGGAGCTGTTTTTT. Its protein is CASSYLSGANTGELFF. V is TRBV6-5 and J is TRBJ2-2, with D possibly matching TRBD2 (5 bases). With 2 bases removed from V and 0 bases from J, the gap between germline ends came to 10 bases. Germline loops: CDR1 MNHEY, CDR2 SVGAGI. There are 16 residues in the CDR3.

The chain joins TRBV4-2 to TRBJ2-3; D perhaps matches TRBD1 (7 bases). This CDR3 contains 19 residues. Germline V gene lookup returns CDR1 LGHNA and CDR2 YNFKEQ. Between the trimmed V and J ends, which lost 2 bases and 0 bases, there was a span of 21 bases. Written as DNA, the CDR3 is TGTGCCAGCAGCCAACCGAGGGGGCTTAGCGGTACTAGCACAGATACGCAGTATTTT. It specifies CASSQPRGLSGTSTDTQYF.

The chain uses TRBV30 and TRBJ2-1; 15 bases line up with TRBD2. Per the germline V gene, CDR1 is GTSNPN and CDR2 is SVGIG (reference sequence). The CDR3 is 16 residues long. The trim removed 8 bases at V and 9 bases at J, leaving 14 bases unmatched. CDR3 residues: CALTVARTSGGGEQFF. The DNA of the CDR3 is TGTGCCCTGACCGTAGCAAGGACTAGCGGGGGGGGTGAGCAGTTCTTC.

The V and J genes are TRBV9 and TRBJ1-3; D call uncertain. V gave up 0 bases and J gave up 2 bases, with 9 bases separating them. The germline V gene encodes CDR1 SGDLS and CDR2 YYNGEE. CDR3 size: 15 residues. The CDR3 DNA is TGTGCCAGCAGCGTAGGGTGGGGAGCTGGAAACACCATATATTTT. This gives the protein CASSVGWGAGNTIYF.

In regard to this clone: This sample includes further DNA sequences coding for the same CDR3. The chain recombines TRBV6-2 or TRBV6-3 with TRBJ1-6, with a tentative D call TRBD1 (6 bases). The CDR3 extends over 15 amino acids. Germline loops: CDR1 MNHEY, CDR2 SVGEGT. With 0 bases removed from V and 6 bases from J, the gap between germline ends came to 9 bases. CDR3 nucleotide sequence: TGTGCCAGCAGTTACTCGACAGGACTTAATTCACCCCTCCACTTT. It yields the protein CASSYSTGLNSPLHF.

The J gene is TRBJ2-1, the V gene TRBV5-1; the D gene is possibly TRBD2 (5 bases). The germline V and J ends were trimmed by 0 bases and 7 bases, with 14 bases remaining between them. The CDR3 is made up of 15 amino acids. Germline values: CDR1 SGHRS, CDR2 YFSETQ. The CDR3 DNA follows: TGCGCCAGCAGCTTGGCCGGACTCTCTGGGAATGAGCAGTTCTTC. Protein: CASSLAGLSGNEQFF.

The V and J genes are TRBV15 and TRBJ1-6; D is perhaps TRBD1 (5 bases). The CDR3 runs 15 residues. Germline V CDR1 and CDR2: LNHNV, YYDKDF (reference sequence). V shed 1 base and J shed 9 bases, with 13 bases lying between them. The DNA of the CDR3 is TGTGCCACCAGCAGAGGCGGCCAGGGAAGTTCACCCCTCCACTTT. Encoded protein: CATSRGGQGSSPLHF.

The CDR3: CASSPRMAGAYEQYV. As DNA, the CDR3 is TGTGCCAGCAGTCCCCGGATGGCAGGGGCCTACGAGCAGTACGTC. The V gene is TRBV28, the J gene TRBJ2-7; a possible D gene is TRBD1 (6 bases). Germline CDR1 MDHEN, CDR2 SYDVKM. There are 15 residues in the CDR3. The V gene lost 5 bases and the J gene lost 2 bases, with 16 bases spanning the gap.